This record concerns one TCR beta chain sequence. The antigen remains unidentified. The source of the sample is a study of cytomegalovirus exposure and HLA in healthy donors. Study findings and constraints: Cytomegalovirus-associated TCR beta chains were listed, numbering roughly 150. In an earlier analysis, most TCR beta V segments were productive about 87% or about 30% of the time. An analysis was carried out later, and it reportedly showed fewer N-insertions in an Asian-associated ancestry cluster than the approximately 700-donor mean.

The CDR3 covers 13 residues. Germline V gene data show CDR1 as SGHAT and CDR2 as FQNNGV. Trimming pared 5 bases from V and 5 bases from J, leaving 13 bases between. The study ran its PCR with 60 Vbeta and 13 Jbeta primers. Clones were sequenced by immunoSEQ multiplex PCR, and TCRdb holds only the in-frame ones, with some missing. The top ten hold 10% of the sample, which has 150,000 to 200,000 clones, about 70% seen once. The chain couples TRBV11-2 to TRBJ2-7; D unclear. The sample taken for sequencing was PBMCs. This clonotype was sampled from a young man in good health and CMV-seropositive. DNA of the CDR3: TGTGCCAGCAGCCTCGCGCTTATCCACGAGCAGTACTTC. Residues: CASSLALIHEQYF.